One T cell receptor (beta chain) is described in this entry. Antigen specificity is unknown. The record originates from a study of cytomegalovirus exposure and HLA in healthy donors. General study results and limits: A further, later analysis showed that HLA-associated TCR beta chains (compared with equally common others) were more clonally expanded.

A multiplex PCR was run with 60 Vbeta primers and 13 Jbeta primers. TCRdb's table, derived via immunoSEQ multiplex PCR, lists solely in-frame clones and lacks some. The sample includes 150,000 to 200,000 clones, around four fifths of them seen just once. Sampled while nominally healthy, donors likely had unrecorded immune exposures. Sequenced material: PBMCs. This clonotype originated in a middle-aged woman in good health and CMV-seronegative.

The CDR3 sequence: CASSEAGAEQYF. DNA for the CDR3: TGCGCCAGCAGTGAGGCAGGGGCCGAGCAGTACTTC. The chain has TRBV10-1 and TRBJ2-7; the D gene is possibly TRBD1 (6 bases). CDR1 is WNHNN, CDR2 SYGVQD, per germline (reference sequence). CDR3 length equals 12 residues. The V and J ends lost 2 bases and 6 bases respectively, with 8 bases between them.